These 19 T cell receptor beta chains were all obtained from the same sample, sequenced in a study of T cell changes during pregnancy in multiple sclerosis. Sequenced by immunoSEQ multiplex PCR; TCRdb stores in-frame clones only, minus some. The table lists just under 65,000 clones, roughly 91% of them singletons. Here the sequenced sample was peripheral blood, taken after pregnancy. The receptors were sampled from a female donor in good health, enrolled as a control in a pregnancy study.

This sequence joins TRBV19 and TRBJ1-5, with 7 bases fitting TRBD1. The CDR3 runs to 13 residues. V trimming: 4 bases; J trimming: 11 bases; junction bases outside the gene matches: 8. The germline V gene has CDR1 LNHDA and CDR2 SQIVND (reference sequence). The CDR3 DNA reads as TGTGCCAGTAGTACCTCGGACAGGCAAGCCCAGCATTTT. Translated: CASSTSDRQAQHF.

The chain couples TRBV30 to TRBJ1-6; weak D call: TRBD1 (5 bases). The CDR3 covers 15 residues. The germline V gene encodes CDR1 GTSNPN and CDR2 SVGIG (reference sequence). V lost 3 bases and J 0 bases, leaving 9 bases between the germline ends. The CDR3 loop is CAWRGDFSYNSPLHF. Written as DNA, the CDR3 is TGTGCCTGGAGGGGGGACTTCTCCTATAATTCACCCCTCCACTTT.

The chain is built from TRBV7-2 and TRBJ1-1; perhaps TRBD1 as D (6 bases). The CDR3 runs to 15 residues. CDR1 and CDR2 from the germline V gene are SGHTA and FQGNSA. V was clipped by 4 bases and J by 4 bases, with 16 bases between them. CDR3 in DNA: TGTGCCAGCAGCTCAGCCCAGGGGAGAAGCACTGAAGCTTTCTTT. Translated, it gives CASSSAQGRSTEAFF.

This sequence joins TRBV30 and TRBJ1-2; weak D call: TRBD1 (6 bases). CDR1 is GTSNPN, CDR2 SVGIG, per germline (reference sequence). V was shortened by 1 base and J by 8 bases, with 17 bases between the two germline ends. This CDR3 has 14 amino acids. The CDR3 DNA reads as TGTGCCTGGAGTGCAGGGGTACGGGCCGAAGGCTACACCTTC. This gives the protein CAWSAGVRAEGYTF.

The J gene is TRBJ1-4, the V gene TRBV18, with D unresolved. This CDR3 comprises 16 residues. Germline V gene lookup returns CDR1 KGHSH and CDR2 LQKENI. V was cut by 1 base and J by 0 bases, with 9 bases left in between. Here the CDR3 reads CASSPLPPATNEKLFF. In nucleotides, the CDR3 is TGTGCCAGCTCACCACTACCCCCAGCAACTAATGAAAAACTGTTTTTT.

The rearrangement joins TRBV7-2 to TRBJ1-5, with D perhaps TRBD1 (6 bases). V lost 0 bases and J lost 7, with 19 bases in between. Per germline, CDR1 SGHTA and CDR2 FQGNSA. This CDR3 contains 17 residues. As DNA, the CDR3 is TGTGCCAGCAGCTTAGCGGGGGGGGCAGGGCTTGGGCAGCCCCAGCATTTT. This encodes CASSLAGGAGLGQPQHF.

The chain uses TRBV6-5 and TRBJ1-4; D unresolved. The CDR3 loop spans 15 amino acids. V lost 6 bases, J lost 6 bases, and 17 bases lay in between. Germline-derived CDR1 and CDR2 are MNHEY and SVGAGI. The CDR3 DNA sequence: TGTGCCAGCAGCCCTGACCCGGGAGGCGATGAAAAACTGTTTTTT. As protein: CASSPDPGGDEKLFF.

The chain has TRBV2 and TRBJ1-5; D is unresolved. The CDR3 is 13 residues long. Trimming removed 5 bases at V and 0 bases at J, with 5 bases between. Per germline, CDR1 SNHLY and CDR2 FYNNEI. CDR3 in DNA: TGTGCCAGCAGTTCGTCTAGCAATCAGCCCCAGCATTTT. Encoded protein: CASSSSSNQPQHF. Full variable domain (remainder filled in from reference TRBV2 and TRBJ1-5): EPEVTQTPSHQVTQMGQEVILRCVPISNHLYFYWYRQILGQKVEFLVSFYNNEISEKSEIFDDQFSVERPDGSNFTLKIRSTKLEDSAMYFCASSSSSNQPQHFGDGTRLSIL.

The V gene is TRBV30, the J gene TRBJ2-7; 11 bases align to TRBD1. V lost 0 bases, J lost 6 bases, and 4 bases stayed unmatched. CDR3 size: 14 residues. Looked up from germline, CDR1 is GTSNPN and CDR2 is SVGIG (reference sequence). The CDR3, as DNA: TGTGCCTGGAGTGTCCCCGGGACAGGGGGCGAGCAGTACTTC. The encoded protein is CAWSVPGTGGEQYF.

The CDR3: CASSQALQETQYF. DNA for the CDR3: TGTGCCAGCAGCCAGGCCCTTCAAGAGACCCAGTACTTC. The rearrangement uses TRBV6-5 and TRBJ2-5; D gene unclear. Germline CDR1 reads MNHEY; CDR2 reads SVGAGI. Trimming took off 6 bases at V and 2 bases at J, with 10 bases between the two ends. The CDR3 runs to 13 residues.

The chain recombines TRBV2 with TRBJ1-4; maybe TRBD1 (5 bases). Trimming stripped 6 bases from V and 2 bases from J, with 16 bases between. The germline V gene has CDR1 SNHLY and CDR2 FYNNEI. CDR3 length: 16 residues. The CDR3 DNA follows: TGTGCCAGCAGGGCCGACAGCTCCACGACTAATGAAAAACTGTTTTTT. It is translated as CASRADSSTTNEKLFF. Variable domain in full (rest from reference TRBV2 and TRBJ1-4): EPEVTQTPSHQVTQMGQEVILRCVPISNHLYFYWYRQILGQKVEFLVSFYNNEISEKSEIFDDQFSVERPDGSNFTLKIRSTKLEDSAMYFCASRADSSTTNEKLFFGSGTQLSVL.

The CDR3 here is CASSQDLVDSYNSPLHF. In DNA, the CDR3 is TGCGCCAGCAGCCAAGATCTAGTGGACAGTTATAATTCACCCCTCCACTTT. This chain connects TRBV4-3 to TRBJ1-6; D possibly corresponds to TRBD1 (6 bases). The CDR3 loop spans 17 amino acids. CDR1 is LGHNA, CDR2 YSLEER, per germline. V lost 0 bases and J lost 4, with 13 bases in between.

The CDR3 region is CASSRDRKLEAFF. CDR3 nucleotide sequence: TGTGCCAGCAGCCGGGACAGAAAACTTGAAGCTTTCTTT. The chain combines TRBV5-6 with TRBJ1-1; 7 nucleotides match TRBD1. The CDR3 spans 13 residues. V was pared by 4 bases and J by 7 bases, with 7 bases of the junction left unmatched. In germline, CDR1 is SGHDT, CDR2 YYEEEE. The whole variable domain, filled in from reference TRBV5-6 and TRBJ1-1, reads DAGVTQSPTHLIKTRGQQVTLRCSPKSGHDTVSWYQQALGQGPQFIFQYYEEEERQRGNFPDRFSGHQFPNYSSELNVNALLLGDSALYLCASSRDRKLEAFFGQGTRLTVV.

J is TRBJ1-6 and V is TRBV19; 7 nucleotides match TRBD1. In germline, CDR1 is LNHDA, CDR2 SQIVND (reference sequence). The CDR3 length is 18 residues. Germline trimming cut 3 bases from V and 8 bases from J; bases unmatched to any gene: 16. In DNA, the CDR3 is TGTGCCAGTAGTATCACACCGACAGGGCTTGTATACGATTCACCCCTCCACTTT. This codes for CASSITPTGLVYDSPLHF.

The V gene is TRBV19, the J gene TRBJ2-7, with 10 bases that match TRBD1. The CDR3 is made up of 16 amino acids. Germline CDR1 reads LNHDA; CDR2 reads SQIVND (reference sequence). With V trimmed by 3 bases and J by 5 bases, 10 bases remained unmatched. The CDR3 nucleotides read TGTGCCAGTAGTATGGACAGGGGGGCTAATCTCCACGAGCAGTACTTC. Protein: CASSMDRGANLHEQYF.

The chain carries TRBV30 and TRBJ1-2; no firm D call. The V gene lost 0 bases and the J gene lost 7 bases, with 9 bases spanning the gap. The CDR3 has 12 amino acids. Germline CDR1 and CDR2: GTSNPN and SVGIG (reference sequence). CDR3: CAWSVTGTGYTF. In DNA, the CDR3 is TGTGCCTGGAGTGTAACGGGAACTGGCTACACCTTC.

The chain recombines TRBV6-5 with TRBJ2-7, with D possibly TRBD1 on 6 matching bases. There are 15 residues in the CDR3. With 6 bases removed from V and 2 bases from J, the gap between germline ends came to 17 bases. Germline CDR1 MNHEY, CDR2 SVGAGI. CDR3 in amino acids: CASSRHPGQTYEQYF. CDR3 in DNA: TGTGCCAGCAGCCGCCACCCGGGACAAACCTACGAGCAGTACTTC.

This chain connects TRBV14 to TRBJ2-2; unclear D gene. The CDR3 loop spans 13 amino acids. Trimming left V 1 base short and J 5 bases short, with 5 bases between. Per the germline V gene, CDR1 is SGHDN and CDR2 is FVKESK. This CDR3 reads CASSQGGTGELFF. The CDR3 region has the DNA TGTGCCAGCAGCCAAGGAGGAACCGGGGAGCTGTTTTTT.

The chain couples TRBV19 to TRBJ2-1, with 15 positions matching TRBD2. Trimming took 7 bases from V and 8 from J; bases not matched to a gene: 12. Germline V gene data show CDR1 as LNHDA and CDR2 as SQIVND (reference sequence). The CDR3 has 17 residues. The CDR3 sequence: CASTSRGLAGGWDEQFF. CDR3 DNA sequence: TGTGCCAGTACCTCTAGGGGACTAGCGGGGGGTTGGGATGAGCAGTTCTTC.